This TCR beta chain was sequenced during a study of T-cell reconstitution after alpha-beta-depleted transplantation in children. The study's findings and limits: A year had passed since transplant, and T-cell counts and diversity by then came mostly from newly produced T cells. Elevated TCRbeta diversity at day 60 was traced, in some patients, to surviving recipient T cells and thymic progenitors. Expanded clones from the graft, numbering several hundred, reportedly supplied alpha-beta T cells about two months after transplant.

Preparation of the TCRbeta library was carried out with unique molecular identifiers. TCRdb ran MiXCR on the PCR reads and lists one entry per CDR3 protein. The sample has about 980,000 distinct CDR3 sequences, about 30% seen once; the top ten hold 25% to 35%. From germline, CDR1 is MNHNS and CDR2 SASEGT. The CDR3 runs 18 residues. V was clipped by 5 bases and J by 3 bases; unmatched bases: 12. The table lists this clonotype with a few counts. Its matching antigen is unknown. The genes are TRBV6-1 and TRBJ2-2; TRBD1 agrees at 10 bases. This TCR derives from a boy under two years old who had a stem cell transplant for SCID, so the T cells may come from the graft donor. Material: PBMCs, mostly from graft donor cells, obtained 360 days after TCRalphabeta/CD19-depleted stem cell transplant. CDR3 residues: CASSPPGQGGFDTGELFF. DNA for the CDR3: TGTGCCAGCAGTCCCCCCGGACAGGGGGGTTTTGACACCGGGGAGCTGTTTTTT.